This T cell receptor beta chain was documented in a study of cytomegalovirus exposure and HLA in healthy donors. About the study: Sequencing of roughly 180 million T cells in an earlier analysis found more than 100 million unique TCR beta sequences.

The CDR3 sequence is 13 residues long. Germline loops: CDR1 MNHNS, CDR2 SASEGT. Trimming left V 2 bases short and J 1 base short, with 5 bases between. The PCR made use of 60 Vbeta and 13 Jbeta primers. Method: immunoSEQ multiplex PCR; TCRdb's copy keeps in-frame clones and lacks some. The sample contains about 110,000 clones, 55% to 75% of which appear only once. The J gene is TRBJ1-1, the V gene TRBV6-1; no firm D call. Material: PBMCs. The receptor was isolated from a young man in good health and CMV-seropositive. CDR3: CASSEYGNTEAFF. The CDR3 region has the DNA TGTGCCAGCAGTGAATACGGGAACACTGAAGCTTTCTTT.